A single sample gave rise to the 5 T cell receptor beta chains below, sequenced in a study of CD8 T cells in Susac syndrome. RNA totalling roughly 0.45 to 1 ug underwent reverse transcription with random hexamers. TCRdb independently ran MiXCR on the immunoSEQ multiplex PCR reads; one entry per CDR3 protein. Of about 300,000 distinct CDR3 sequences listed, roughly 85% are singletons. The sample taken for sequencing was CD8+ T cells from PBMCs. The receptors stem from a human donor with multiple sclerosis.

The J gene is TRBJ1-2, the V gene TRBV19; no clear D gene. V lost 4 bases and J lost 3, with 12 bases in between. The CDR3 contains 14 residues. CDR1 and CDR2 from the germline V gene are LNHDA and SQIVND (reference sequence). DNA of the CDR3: TGTGCCAGTAGTACCCGGCCTCGAGACTATGGCTACACCTTC. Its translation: CASSTRPRDYGYTF.

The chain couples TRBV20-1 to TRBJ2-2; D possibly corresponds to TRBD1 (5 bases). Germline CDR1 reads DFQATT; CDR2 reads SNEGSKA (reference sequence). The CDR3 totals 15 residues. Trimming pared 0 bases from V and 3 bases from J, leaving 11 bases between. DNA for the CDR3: TGCAGTGCTAGAGATCCCAGGGCGGACACCGGGGAGCTGTTTTTT. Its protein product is CSARDPRADTGELFF.

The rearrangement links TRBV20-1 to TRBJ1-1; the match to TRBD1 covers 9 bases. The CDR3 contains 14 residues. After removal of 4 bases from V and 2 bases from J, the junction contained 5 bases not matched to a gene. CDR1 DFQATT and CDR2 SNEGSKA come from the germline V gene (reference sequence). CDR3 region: CSAKQDRGNTEAFF. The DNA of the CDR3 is TGCAGTGCTAAACAGGACAGGGGAAACACTGAAGCTTTCTTT.

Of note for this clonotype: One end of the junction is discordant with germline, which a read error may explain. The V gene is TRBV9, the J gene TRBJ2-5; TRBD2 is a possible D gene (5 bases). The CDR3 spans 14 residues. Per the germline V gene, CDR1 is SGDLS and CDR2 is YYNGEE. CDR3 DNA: TGTGCCAGCAGCTTATGGGCCCCCGGGGAGACCCAGTGCTTC. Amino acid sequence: CASSLWAPGETQCF.

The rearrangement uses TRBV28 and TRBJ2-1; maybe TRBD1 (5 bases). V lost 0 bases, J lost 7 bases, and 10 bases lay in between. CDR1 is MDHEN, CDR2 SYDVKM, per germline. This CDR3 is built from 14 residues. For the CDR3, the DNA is TGTGCCAGCAGTTTATGGTCCAGGGATAATGAGCAGTTCTTC. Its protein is CASSLWSRDNEQFF. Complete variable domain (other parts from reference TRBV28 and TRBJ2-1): DVKVTQSSRYLVKRTGEKVFLECVQDMDHENMFWYRQDPGLGLRLIYFSYDVKMKEKGDIPEGYSVSREKKERFSLILESASTNQTSMYLCASSLWSRDNEQFFGPGTRLTVL.